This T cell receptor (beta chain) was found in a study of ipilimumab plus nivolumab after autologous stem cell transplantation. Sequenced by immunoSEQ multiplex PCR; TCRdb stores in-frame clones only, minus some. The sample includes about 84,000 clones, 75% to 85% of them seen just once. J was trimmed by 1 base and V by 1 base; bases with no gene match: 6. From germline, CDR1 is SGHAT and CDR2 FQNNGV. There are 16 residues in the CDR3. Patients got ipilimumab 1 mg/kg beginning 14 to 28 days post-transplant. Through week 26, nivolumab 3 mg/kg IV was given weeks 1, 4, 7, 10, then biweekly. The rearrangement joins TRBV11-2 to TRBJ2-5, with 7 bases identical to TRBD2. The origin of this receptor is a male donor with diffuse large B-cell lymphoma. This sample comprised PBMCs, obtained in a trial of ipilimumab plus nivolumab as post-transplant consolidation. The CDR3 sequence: CASSLVGGGRQETQYF. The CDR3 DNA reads TGTGCCAGCAGCTTAGTGGGGGGGGGACGCCAAGAGACCCAGTACTTC.